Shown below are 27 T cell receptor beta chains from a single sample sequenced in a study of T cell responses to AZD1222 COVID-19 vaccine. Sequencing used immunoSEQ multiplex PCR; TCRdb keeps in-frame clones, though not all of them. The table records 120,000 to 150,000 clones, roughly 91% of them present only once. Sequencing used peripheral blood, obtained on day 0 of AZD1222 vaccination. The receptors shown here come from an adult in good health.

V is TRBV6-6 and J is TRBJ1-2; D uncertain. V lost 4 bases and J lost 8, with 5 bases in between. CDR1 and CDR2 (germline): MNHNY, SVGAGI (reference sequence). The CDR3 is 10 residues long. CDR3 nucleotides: TGTGCCAGCAGTTTGGGGGGCTACACCTTC. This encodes CASSLGGYTF.

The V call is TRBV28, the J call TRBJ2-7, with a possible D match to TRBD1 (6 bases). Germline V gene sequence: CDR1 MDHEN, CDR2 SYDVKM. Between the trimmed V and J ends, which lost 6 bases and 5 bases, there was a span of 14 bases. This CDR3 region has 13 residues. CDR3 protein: CASRPDSPHEQYF. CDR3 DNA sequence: TGTGCCAGCAGACCGGACAGCCCACACGAGCAGTACTTC.

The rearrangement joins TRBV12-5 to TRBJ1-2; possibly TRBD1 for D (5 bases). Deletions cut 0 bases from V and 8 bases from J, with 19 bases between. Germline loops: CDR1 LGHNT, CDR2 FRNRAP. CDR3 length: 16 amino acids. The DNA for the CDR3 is TGTGCTAGTGGTTTGGTTTTAGGCCGGGGGTCAGACGGCTACACCTTC. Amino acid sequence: CASGLVLGRGSDGYTF.

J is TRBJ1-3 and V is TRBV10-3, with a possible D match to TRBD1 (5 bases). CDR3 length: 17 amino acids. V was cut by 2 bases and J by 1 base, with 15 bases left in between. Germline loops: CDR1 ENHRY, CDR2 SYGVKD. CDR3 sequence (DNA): TGTGCCATCAGTGAGAGGCAGGGTCAATCTTCTGGAAACACCATATATTTT. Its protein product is CAISERQGQSSGNTIYF.

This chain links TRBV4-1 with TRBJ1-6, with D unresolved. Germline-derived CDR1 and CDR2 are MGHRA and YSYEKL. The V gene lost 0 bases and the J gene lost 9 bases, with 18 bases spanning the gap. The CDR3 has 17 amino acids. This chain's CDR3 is CASSQDIPTNRGSPLHF. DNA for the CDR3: TGCGCCAGCAGCCAAGATATTCCTACAAACCGGGGTTCACCCCTCCACTTT.

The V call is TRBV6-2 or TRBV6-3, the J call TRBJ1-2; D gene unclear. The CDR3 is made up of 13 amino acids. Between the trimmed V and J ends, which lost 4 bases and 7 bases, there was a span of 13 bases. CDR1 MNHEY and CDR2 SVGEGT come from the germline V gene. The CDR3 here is CASSLPGLGGYTF. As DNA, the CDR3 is TGTGCCAGCAGTTTACCAGGCCTAGGTGGCTACACCTTC.

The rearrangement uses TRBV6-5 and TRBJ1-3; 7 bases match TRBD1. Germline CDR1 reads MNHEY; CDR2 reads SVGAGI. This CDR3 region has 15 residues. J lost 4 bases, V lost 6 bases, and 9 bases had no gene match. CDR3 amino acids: CASSRQGVEGNTIYF. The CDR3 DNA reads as TGTGCCAGCAGCCGACAGGGAGTGGAGGGAAACACCATATATTTT.

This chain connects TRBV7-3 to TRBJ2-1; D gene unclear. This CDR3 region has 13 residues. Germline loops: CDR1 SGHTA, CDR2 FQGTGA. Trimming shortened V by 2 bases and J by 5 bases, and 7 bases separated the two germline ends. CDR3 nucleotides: TGTGCCAGCAGCTTAGGGCAGAACAATGAGCAGTTCTTC. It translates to CASSLGQNNEQFF.

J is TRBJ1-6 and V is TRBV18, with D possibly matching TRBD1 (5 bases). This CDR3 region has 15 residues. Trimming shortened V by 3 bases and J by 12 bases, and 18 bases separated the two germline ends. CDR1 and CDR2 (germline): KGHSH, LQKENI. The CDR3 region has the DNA TGTGCCAGCTCACCTGACAGCGGGAGAGCCGGACCCCTCCACTTT. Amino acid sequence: CASSPDSGRAGPLHF. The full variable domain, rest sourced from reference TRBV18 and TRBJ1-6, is NAGVMQNPRHLVRRRGQEARLRCSPMKGHSHVYWYRQLPEEGLKFMVYLQKENIIDESGMPKERFSAEFPKEGPSILRIQQVVRGDSAAYFCASSPDSGRAGPLHFGNGTRLTVT.

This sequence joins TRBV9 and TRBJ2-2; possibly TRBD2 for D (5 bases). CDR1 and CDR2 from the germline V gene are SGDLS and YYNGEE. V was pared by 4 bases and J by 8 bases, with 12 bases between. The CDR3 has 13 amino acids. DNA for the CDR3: TGTGCCAGCAGCCTTCGGGGAGTTGGGGAGCTGTTTTTT. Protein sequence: CASSLRGVGELFF.

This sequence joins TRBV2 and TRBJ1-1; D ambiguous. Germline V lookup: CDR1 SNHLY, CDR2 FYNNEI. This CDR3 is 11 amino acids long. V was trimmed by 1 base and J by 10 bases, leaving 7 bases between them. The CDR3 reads CASSEGLGAFF. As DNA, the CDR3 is TGTGCCAGCAGTGAAGGTCTGGGAGCTTTCTTT.

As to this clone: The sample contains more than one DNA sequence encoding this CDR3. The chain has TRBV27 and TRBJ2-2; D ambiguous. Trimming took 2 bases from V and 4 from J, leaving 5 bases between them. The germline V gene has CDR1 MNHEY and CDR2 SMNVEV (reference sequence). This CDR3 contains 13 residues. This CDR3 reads CASSLGRTGELFF. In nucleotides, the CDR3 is TGTGCCAGCAGTTTAGGGCGCACCGGGGAGCTGTTTTTT.

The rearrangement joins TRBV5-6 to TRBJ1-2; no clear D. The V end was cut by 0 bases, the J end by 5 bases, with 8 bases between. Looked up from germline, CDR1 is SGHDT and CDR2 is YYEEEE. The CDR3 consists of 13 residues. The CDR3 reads CASSLGRLYGYTF. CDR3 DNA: TGTGCCAGCAGCTTGGGCAGGCTATATGGCTACACCTTC.

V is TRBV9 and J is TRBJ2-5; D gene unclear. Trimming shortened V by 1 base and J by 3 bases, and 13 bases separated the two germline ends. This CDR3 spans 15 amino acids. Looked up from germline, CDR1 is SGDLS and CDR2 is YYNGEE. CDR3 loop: CASSVTWHLKETQYF. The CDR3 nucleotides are TGTGCCAGCAGCGTAACGTGGCACCTCAAAGAGACCCAGTACTTC.

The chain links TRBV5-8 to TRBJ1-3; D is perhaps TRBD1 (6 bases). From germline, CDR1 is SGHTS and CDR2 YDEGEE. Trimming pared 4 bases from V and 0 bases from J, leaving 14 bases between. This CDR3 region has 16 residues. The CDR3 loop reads CASSQDRSFSGNTIYF. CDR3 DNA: TGTGCCAGCAGCCAGGACAGATCCTTCTCTGGAAACACCATATATTTT.

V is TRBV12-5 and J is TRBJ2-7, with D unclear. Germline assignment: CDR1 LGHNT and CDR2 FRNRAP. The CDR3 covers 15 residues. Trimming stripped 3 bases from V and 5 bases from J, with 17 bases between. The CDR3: CASGFRRIGQDEQYF. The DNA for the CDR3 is TGTGCTAGTGGTTTCCGCAGAATCGGCCAGGACGAGCAGTACTTC.

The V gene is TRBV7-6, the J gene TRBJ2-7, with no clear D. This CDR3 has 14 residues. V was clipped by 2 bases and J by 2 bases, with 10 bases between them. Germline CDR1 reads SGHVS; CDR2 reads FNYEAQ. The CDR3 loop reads CASSLFGETYEQYF. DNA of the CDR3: TGTGCCAGCAGCTTATTTGGAGAGACCTACGAGCAGTACTTC.

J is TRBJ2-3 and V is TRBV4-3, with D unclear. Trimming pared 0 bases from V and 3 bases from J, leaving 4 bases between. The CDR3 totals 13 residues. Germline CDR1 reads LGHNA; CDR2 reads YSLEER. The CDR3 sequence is CASSQEGTDTQYF. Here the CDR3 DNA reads TGCGCCAGCAGCCAAGAAGGGACAGATACGCAGTATTTT.

Written as DNA, the CDR3 is TGTGCCAGCAGCTTCGACAGCCCAGATACGCAGTATTTT. Amino acid sequence: CASSFDSPDTQYF. The rearrangement uses TRBV5-8 and TRBJ2-3; a weak D match, TRBD1 (5 bases). The CDR3 is made up of 13 amino acids. Germline V CDR1 and CDR2: SGHTS, YDEGEE. Trimming took 2 bases from V and 4 from J, leaving 8 bases between them.

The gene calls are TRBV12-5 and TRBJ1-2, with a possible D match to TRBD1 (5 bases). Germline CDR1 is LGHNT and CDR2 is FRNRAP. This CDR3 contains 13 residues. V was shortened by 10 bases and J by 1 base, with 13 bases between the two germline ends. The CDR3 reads CATWGTFNYGYTF. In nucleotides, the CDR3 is TGTGCTACCTGGGGGACGTTTAACTATGGCTACACCTTC.

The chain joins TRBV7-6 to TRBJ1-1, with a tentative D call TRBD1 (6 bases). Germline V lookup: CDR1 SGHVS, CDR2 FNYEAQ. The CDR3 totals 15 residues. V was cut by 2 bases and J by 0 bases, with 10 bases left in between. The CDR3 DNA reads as TGTGCCAGCAGCTTAAGGACAGATATGAACACTGAAGCTTTCTTT. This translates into CASSLRTDMNTEAFF. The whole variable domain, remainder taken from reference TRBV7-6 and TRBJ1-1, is GAGVSQSPRYKVTKRGQDVALRCDPISGHVSLYWYRQALGQGPEFLTYFNYEAQQDKSGLPNDRFSAERPEGSISTLTIQRTEQRDSAMYRCASSLRTDMNTEAFFGQGTRLTVV.

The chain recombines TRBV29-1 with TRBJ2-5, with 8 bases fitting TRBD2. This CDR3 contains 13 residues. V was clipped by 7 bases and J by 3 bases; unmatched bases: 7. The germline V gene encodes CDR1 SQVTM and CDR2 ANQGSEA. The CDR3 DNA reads TGCAGCGGTTCCCGGGGGGGCGAAGAGACCCAGTACTTC. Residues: CSGSRGGEETQYF.

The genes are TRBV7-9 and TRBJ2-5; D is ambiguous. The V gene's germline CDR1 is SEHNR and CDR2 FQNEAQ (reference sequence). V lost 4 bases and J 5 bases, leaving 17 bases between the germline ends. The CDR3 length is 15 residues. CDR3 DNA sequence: TGTGCCAGCAGCTCCCGAGTCGGTGAAACGGAGACCCAGTACTTC. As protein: CASSSRVGETETQYF.

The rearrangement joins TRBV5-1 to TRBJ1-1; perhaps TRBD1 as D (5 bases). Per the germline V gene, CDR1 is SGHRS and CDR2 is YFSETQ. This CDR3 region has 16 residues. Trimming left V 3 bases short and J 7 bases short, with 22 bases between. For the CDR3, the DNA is TGCGCCAGCAGCTGGCTGCAGGGAGGGCCTGGGTATGAAGCTTTCTTT. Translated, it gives CASSWLQGGPGYEAFF.

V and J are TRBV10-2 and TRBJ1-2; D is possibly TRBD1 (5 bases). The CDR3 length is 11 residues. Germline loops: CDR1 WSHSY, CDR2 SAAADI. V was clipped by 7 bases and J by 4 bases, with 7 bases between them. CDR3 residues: CASTGPYGYTF. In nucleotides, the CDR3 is TGCGCCAGCACGGGGCCCTATGGCTACACCTTC.

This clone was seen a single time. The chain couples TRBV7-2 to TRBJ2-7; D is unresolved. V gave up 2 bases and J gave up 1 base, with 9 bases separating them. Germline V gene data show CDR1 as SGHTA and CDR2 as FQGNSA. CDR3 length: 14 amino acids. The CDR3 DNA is TGTGCCAGCAGCTTATTAGTCGGATCCTACGAGCAGTACTTC. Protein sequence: CASSLLVGSYEQYF.

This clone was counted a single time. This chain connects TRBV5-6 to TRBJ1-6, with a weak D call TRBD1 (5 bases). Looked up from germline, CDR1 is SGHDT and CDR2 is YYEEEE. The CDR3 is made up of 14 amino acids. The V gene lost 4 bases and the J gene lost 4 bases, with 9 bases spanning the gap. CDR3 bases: TGTGCCAGCAGCCAAGGGGCGTATAATTCACCCCTCCACTTT. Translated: CASSQGAYNSPLHF. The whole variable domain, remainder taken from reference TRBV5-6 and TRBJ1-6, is DAGVTQSPTHLIKTRGQQVTLRCSPKSGHDTVSWYQQALGQGPQFIFQYYEEEERQRGNFPDRFSGHQFPNYSSELNVNALLLGDSALYLCASSQGAYNSPLHFGNGTRLTVT.